This T cell receptor beta chain comes out of a study of T cells in Graves' hyperthyroidism and ophthalmopathy. General study results and limits: Model-based prediction identified ophthalmopathy a median around 6.5 months prior to its onset.

RNA transcripts served as the template for amplifying TCR beta CDR3 regions. In the first-round RT-PCR of the TCR CDR3, the HTBI primer set was used. A single record per CDR3 protein comes from TCRdb applying MiXCR to the multiplex PCR reads. The sample yields some 800,000 distinct CDR3 sequences, around 38% seen once. Remarks on this clonotype: The antigen is unknown.

For the diagnoses, clinical symptoms, serum thyroxine and TRAb, thyroid ultrasound and orbital computed tomography were used. PBMCs were derived from roughly 10 ml fresh peripheral blood. Material: blood. This clonotype was sampled from a man aged 18 to 35 with Graves' hyperthyroidism.

The CDR3 DNA sequence: TGCAGCGGTAAGACTAGCAGCGTCGAGGGCAGGGGCACACAAGAGACCCAGTACTTC. This translates into CSGKTSSVEGRGTQETQYF. The chain couples TRBV29-1 to TRBJ2-5, with D possibly matching TRBD2 (7 bases). V was trimmed by 7 bases and J by 2 bases, leaving 32 bases between them. Germline V lookup: CDR1 SQVTM, CDR2 ANQGSEA. This CDR3 is built from 19 residues.